The 5 T cell receptor beta chains listed next were all sequenced from one sample in a study of blood T cell repertoires in COVID-19. TCRdb's table, derived via immunoSEQ multiplex PCR, lists solely in-frame clones and lacks some. The sample has approximately 30,000 clones, about 85% seen once. Sequences were obtained from peripheral blood. These receptors were collected from a human donor in a cohort sampled during active COVID-19.

The chain combines TRBV25-1 with TRBJ1-6, with D possibly TRBD1 on 6 matching bases. This CDR3 comprises 15 residues. Trimming cost V 6 bases and J 0 bases, with 9 bases left between them. From germline, CDR1 is MGHDK and CDR2 SYGVNS. CDR3 residues: CASRQGSSYNSPLHF. The DNA for the CDR3 is TGTGCCAGCAGGCAGGGGAGCTCCTATAATTCACCCCTCCACTTT.

The chain couples TRBV11-2 to TRBJ2-7; maybe TRBD1 (5 bases). V lost 0 bases, J lost 6 bases, and 12 bases lay in between. Germline CDR1 is SGHAT and CDR2 is FQNNGV. This CDR3 contains 14 residues. Here the CDR3 DNA reads TGTGCCAGCAGCTTAGATCTCCGGACACCCGAGCAGTACTTC. It encodes CASSLDLRTPEQYF.

V and J are TRBV7-2 and TRBJ2-3; possible D gene TRBD2, 7 bases. The V end lost 5 bases, the J end lost 3 bases, and 18 bases lay between the germline ends. Germline CDR1 reads SGHTA; CDR2 reads FQGNSA. This CDR3 contains 16 residues. For the CDR3, the DNA is TGTGCCAGCAGCCTCCGGGGGCGGGGGACAACAGATACGCAGTATTTT. Translated, it gives CASSLRGRGTTDTQYF.

The chain is built from TRBV5-5 and TRBJ1-5, with D perhaps TRBD1 (6 bases). In germline, CDR1 is SGHKS, CDR2 YYEKEE (reference sequence). The CDR3 is made up of 17 amino acids. Trimming removed 4 bases at V and 4 bases at J, with 21 bases between. The CDR3 region is CASSVRDTVFGNQPQHF. In DNA, the CDR3 is TGTGCCAGCAGCGTCCGGGACACCGTTTTTGGGAATCAGCCCCAGCATTTT.

The chain's CDR3 is CSVGQGNSPLHF. DNA for the CDR3: TGCAGCGTGGGACAGGGTAATTCACCCCTCCACTTT. The gene calls are TRBV29-1 and TRBJ1-6; 9 bases line up with TRBD1. CDR3 length: 12 residues. From germline, CDR1 is SQVTM and CDR2 ANQGSEA. The V segment lost 6 bases and the J segment 6 bases; nucleotides outside the gene matches: 0. Together with reference TRBV29-1 and TRBJ1-6, the CDR3 gives the full variable domain: SAVISQKPSRDICQRGTSLTIQCQVDSQVTMMFWYRQQPGQSLTLIATANQGSEATYESGFVIDKFPISRPNLTFSTLTVSNMSPEDSSIYLCSVGQGNSPLHFGNGTRLTVT.